Listed below are T cell receptor beta chains from one sample, sequenced in a study of cytomegalovirus exposure and HLA in healthy donors. The repertoire was sequenced with immunoSEQ multiplex PCR; TCRdb's copy has only in-frame clones and lacks some. The sample has hundreds of thousands of clones, roughly 88% seen once. Sequencing used PBMCs. The receptors derive from a young woman in good health and CMV-seronegative. Both conserved end residues are trimmed from each CDR3. D genes are given only for firm matches. The size entry is marked missing in some rows and otherwise reads once, few, many or a size class.

abundance,v_gene,d_gene,CDR3aa
.,TRBV18,.,ASSPIQGYEKLF
.,TRBV2,.,ASMLAGIYYEQY
once,TRBV9,.,ASSVVASETYEQY
.,TRBV6-6,.,ASSYPVNYGYT
once,TRBV28,TRBD2,ASSFPGTSGNEQF
.,TRBV30,.,AWSVRSGGSGPQH
.,TRBV19,.,ASSVNTAGSGKTQY
.,TRBV7-9,.,ASSFGQQETQY
.,TRBV27,.,ASGSGRERSNQPQH
.,TRBV28,.,ASSTRQGKGTDTQY
once,TRBV28,.,ASSHTGNYNQPQH
.,TRBV9,.,ASSVETGAIGGPDTQY
few,TRBV29-1,TRBD2,SVGTSKGADEQY
once,TRBV9,.,ASSGEGGRGQY
.,TRBV9,.,ASSPRISGTDTQY
.,TRBV15,TRBD1,ATSNNPPGQGARTNEQF
.,TRBV13,TRBD2,ASSIFRLAPHTPQY
.,TRBV28,.,ASSLGGWGRENTEAF
once,TRBV28,TRBD2,ASTPRLAGWEQY
.,TRBV9,TRBD1,ASSPPQGDGYEQY
.,TRBV4-2,.,ASSQEGEETQY
.,TRBV10-3,TRBD1,AITKGQGMTEAF
few,TRBV9,TRBD2,ASSPAGTSHEQY